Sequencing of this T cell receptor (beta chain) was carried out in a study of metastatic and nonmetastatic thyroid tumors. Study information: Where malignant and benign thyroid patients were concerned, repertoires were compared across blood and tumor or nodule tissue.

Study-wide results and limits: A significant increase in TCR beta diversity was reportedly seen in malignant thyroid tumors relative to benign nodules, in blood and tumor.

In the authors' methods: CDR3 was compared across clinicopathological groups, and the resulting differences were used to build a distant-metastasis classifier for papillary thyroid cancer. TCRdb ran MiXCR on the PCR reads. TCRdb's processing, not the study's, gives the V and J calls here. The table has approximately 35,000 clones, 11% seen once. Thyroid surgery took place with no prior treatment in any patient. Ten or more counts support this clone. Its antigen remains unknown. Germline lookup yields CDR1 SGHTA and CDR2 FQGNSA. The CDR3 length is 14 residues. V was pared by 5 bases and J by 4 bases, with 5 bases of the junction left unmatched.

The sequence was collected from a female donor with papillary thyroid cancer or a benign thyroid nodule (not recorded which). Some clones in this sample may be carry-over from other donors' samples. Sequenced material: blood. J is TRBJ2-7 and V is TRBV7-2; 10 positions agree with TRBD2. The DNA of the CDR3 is TGTGCCAGCAGCAAACTAGCGGGAAATTACGAGCAGTACTTC. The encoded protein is CASSKLAGNYEQYF.